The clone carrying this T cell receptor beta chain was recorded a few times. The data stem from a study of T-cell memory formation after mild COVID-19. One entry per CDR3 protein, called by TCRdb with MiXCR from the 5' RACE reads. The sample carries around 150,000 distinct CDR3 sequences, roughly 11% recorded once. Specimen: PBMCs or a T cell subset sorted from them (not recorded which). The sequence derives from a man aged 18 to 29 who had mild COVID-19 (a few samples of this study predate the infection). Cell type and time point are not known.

In DNA form, the CDR3 reads TGTGCCAGCAGTGGACCACGCGGACAGGGGACTCAGCCCCAGCATTTT. This gives the protein CASSGPRGQGTQPQHF. The chain has TRBV6-1 and TRBJ1-5, with 9 bases lining up with TRBD1. The CDR3 runs 16 residues. CDR1 is MNHNS, CDR2 SASEGT, per germline. Trimming at V came to 4 bases and at J to 6 bases, leaving 10 bases not matched to a gene.